The clone carrying this T cell receptor (beta chain) was detected many times. The entry originates in a study of metastatic and nonmetastatic thyroid tumors. The V gene end was trimmed by 8 bases and the J gene end by 2 bases; junction bases not matched to a gene: 10. CDR3 length: 15 residues. Germline V gene lookup returns CDR1 MDHEN and CDR2 SYDVKM. No treatment had been given to any patient before thyroid surgery. TCRdb re-called clones from the PCR reads using MiXCR. Among about 52,000 clones listed, roughly 18% were seen once. This receptor was taken from a female donor with papillary thyroid cancer or a benign thyroid nodule (not recorded which). Some clones in this sample may be carry-over from other donors' samples. V and J are TRBV28 and TRBJ1-1; 8 nucleotides align to TRBD1. Sequenced sample: blood. The CDR3 DNA follows: TGTGCCAGCGTACACCAGGGGGCGGGAAACACTGAAGCTTTCTTT. Protein product: CASVHQGAGNTEAFF.